This entry lists 3 T cell receptor beta chains sequenced from one sample in a study of vaccination and CD4 T cells after COVID-19. Their target antigens are unknown. The Oncomine TCR Beta short-read assay was what sequenced the DNA obtained from cultured CD4+ T cells. Via MiXCR, TCRdb re-called the PCR reads, giving one row per CDR3 protein. Altogether more than 9,500 distinct CDR3 sequences are present, 50% being singletons, with the ten largest covering under 20%. The treatment here: approximately 11-day PBMC culture with coronavirus spike peptide pools or control peptides (ViraFEST assay). The source material was CD4+ T cells from blood, cultured in vitro. These TCRs come from a human donor who had recovered from COVID-19.

The rearrangement links TRBV21-1 to TRBJ2-7; the table names TRBD2, a call not compared with the DNA. TRBV21-1 is assigned pseudogene status. The CDR3 is made up of 24 amino acids. In nucleotides, the CDR3 is TGTGCCAGCAGCAAAAGATCGGGGGTGGATTCGAAGACAGGGTCGGCGGGAGGGCCCAGCGGGCAGTACTTC. This sequence encodes CASSKRSGVDSKTGSAGGPSGQYF.

The V call is TRBV19, the J call TRBJ2-3; tentative D call: TRBD2 (5 bases). Germline V CDR1 and CDR2: LNHDA, SQIVND (reference sequence). The CDR3 length is 17 residues. V lost 6 bases to trimming and J lost 1 base, with 20 bases between them. The CDR3 nucleotides are TGTGCCAGTAGCCTATCCGGGCCCGGGAAGGGCACAGATACGCAGTATTTT. This gives the protein CASSLSGPGKGTDTQYF.

The genes are TRBV2 and TRBJ2-7; D unclear. The CDR3 extends over 13 amino acids. Germline values: CDR1 SNHLY, CDR2 FYNNEI. V lost 7 bases and J 4 bases, leaving 14 bases between the germline ends. This CDR3 reads CASNTAFVYEQYF. The CDR3 DNA sequence: TGTGCCAGCAATACAGCATTTGTTTACGAGCAGTACTTC.